The 8 T cell receptor beta chains listed next were all sequenced from one sample in a study of T cell changes during pregnancy in multiple sclerosis. Libraries were prepared by immunoSEQ multiplex PCR; TCRdb keeps only in-frame clonotypes and omits some of them. The data hold roughly 45,000 clones, with 95% observed a single time. The sample in question was CD8+ T cells from peripheral blood mononuclear cells, obtained in the first trimester of pregnancy. The receptor set was obtained from a female donor with multiple sclerosis, enrolled in a pregnancy study.

This chain connects TRBV13 to TRBJ1-5; D not certain. The length of the CDR3 is 14 residues. V shed 8 bases and J shed 2 bases, with 13 bases lying between them. Germline V gives CDR1 PRHDT, CDR2 FYEKMQ (reference sequence). The CDR3 coding sequence is TGTGCCAGCGGGCCCCGGGGTGGCAATCAGCCCCAGCATTTT. Translating gives CASGPRGGNQPQHF.

The genes are TRBV19 and TRBJ2-1, with D possibly matching TRBD2 (7 bases). Trimming took off 3 bases at V and 1 base at J, with 13 bases between the two ends. Germline values: CDR1 LNHDA, CDR2 SQIVND (reference sequence). The length of the CDR3 is 16 residues. The DNA of the CDR3 is TGTGCCAGTAGTATTGGGGGGGCCCGGTCCTACAATGAGCAGTTCTTC. The encoded protein is CASSIGGARSYNEQFF.

V and J are TRBV30 and TRBJ1-1, with 8 bases fitting TRBD1. J was trimmed by 5 bases and V by 1 base; bases with no gene match: 9. The CDR3 extends over 15 amino acids. The germline CDR1 and CDR2 sequences are GTSNPN and SVGIG (reference sequence). The CDR3 DNA follows: TGTGCCTGGAGTGGTCCGGGACAGGCGAGGACTGAAGCTTTCTTT. This sequence encodes CAWSGPGQARTEAFF.

The chain couples TRBV28 to TRBJ2-1, with D possibly TRBD1 on 6 matching bases. CDR3 length: 14 amino acids. CDR1 is MDHEN, CDR2 SYDVKM, per germline. The V end was cut by 8 bases, the J end by 3 bases, with 14 bases between. CDR3 sequence (DNA): TGTGCCAGCGAACCGGGACACTTCTACAATGAGCAGTTCTTC. Residues: CASEPGHFYNEQFF.

The genes are TRBV25-1 and TRBJ1-2, with a weak D call TRBD1 (6 bases). The CDR3 is made up of 14 amino acids. The V end was cut by 4 bases, the J end by 3 bases, with 12 bases between. CDR1 and CDR2 from the germline V gene are MGHDK and SYGVNS. CDR3 coding DNA: TGTGCCAGCAGTGGGAGACAGGAACACTATGGCTACACCTTC. Residues: CASSGRQEHYGYTF.

The chain recombines TRBV4-1 with TRBJ2-1; D remains ambiguous. CDR3 length: 13 amino acids. V shed 2 bases and J shed 5 bases, with 7 bases lying between them. Per the germline V gene, CDR1 is MGHRA and CDR2 is YSYEKL. The CDR3 nucleotides are TGCGCCAGCAGCCAACCTCAGAACAATGAGCAGTTCTTC. Amino acid sequence: CASSQPQNNEQFF.

The V gene is TRBV6-5, the J gene TRBJ2-5; a weak D match, TRBD2 (5 bases). Trimming pared 4 bases from V and 3 bases from J, leaving 9 bases between. Germline V gene sequence: CDR1 MNHEY, CDR2 SVGAGI. The CDR3 has 13 amino acids. The CDR3 loop is CASSLGGEETQYF. The CDR3 nucleotides are TGTGCCAGCAGTTTAGGAGGCGAAGAGACCCAGTACTTC.

With respect to this clone: Germline is not matched at one junction end, which may reflect a read error. This rearrangement joins TRBV5-6 to TRBJ1-2; D is possibly TRBD1 (5 bases). There are 15 residues in the CDR3. Germline V lookup: CDR1 SGHDT, CDR2 YYEEEE. The CDR3 region is CASSLNLGGNYGYAF. As DNA, the CDR3 is TGTGCCAGCAGCTTGAATCTCGGGGGGAACTATGGCTACGCCTTC.